This TCR beta chain was profiled in a study of shared clonotypes between healthy human individuals. V was clipped by 8 bases and J by 2 bases; unmatched bases: 4. The V gene's germline CDR1 is MNHNY and CDR2 SVGAGI (reference sequence). This CDR3 region has 13 residues. Once extracted for a subset, genomic DNA was divided evenly among several immunoSEQ plates. In the authors' workflow: Because ImmunoSEQ provided only junction sequences with no quality scores, the filtering differed. Only in-frame clones appear in the TCRdb table, and some are missing; sequencing was by immunoSEQ multiplex PCR. V and J calls and clone size are as listed in that table; D and trimming were resolved from the DNA. The table lists about 480,000 clones, around 74% of them singletons. Samples left unsorted employed roughly 90 million PBMCs for genomic DNA.

This sequence originates from a woman in her thirties or forties in good health. Some clones in this sample may be carry-over from other donors' samples. The sequencing sample was made of PBMCs. The chain couples TRBV6-6 to TRBJ2-3; TRBD1 matches at 7 bases. As DNA, the CDR3 is TGTGCCAGCGGGACAGTCCCCACAGATACGCAGTATTTT. Its translation is CASGTVPTDTQYF.